Below are 8 T cell receptor beta chains sequenced from a single sample in a study of metastatic and nonmetastatic thyroid tumors. All patients reached thyroid surgery having received no treatment beforehand. TCRdb recomputed clones from the PCR reads via MiXCR. The profile shows 21,000 or so clones, 20% to 30% of them singletons. The sample taken for sequencing was blood. These receptors were collected from a female donor with papillary thyroid cancer or a benign thyroid nodule (not recorded which). Some clones in this sample may be carry-over from other donors' samples.

This clone occurred many times. A much larger clone differs from this one at a single base, so this may be a read error. The same CDR3 also results from other DNA sequences found in this sample. V usage is TRBV6-2 or TRBV6-3 and J usage is TRBJ2-2, with 7 bases fitting TRBD2. CDR3 length equals 17 residues. Per the germline V gene, CDR1 is MNHEY and CDR2 is SVGEGT. V trimming: 2 bases; J trimming: 6 bases; junction bases outside the gene matches: 12. The CDR3: CASSYPAASGISGELFF. For the CDR3, the DNA is TGTGCCAGCAGTTACCCCGCGGCGAGCGGGATTTCCGGGGAGCTGTTTTTT.

The DNA of the CDR3 is TGTGCCAGCAGCTTAACCCAGTTACAGCCCCAGCATTTT. Protein product: CASSLTQLQPQHF. The chain employs TRBV11-2 and TRBJ1-5; no definite D call. Germline values: CDR1 SGHAT, CDR2 FQNNGV. Trimming shortened V by 2 bases and J by 7 bases, and 9 bases separated the two germline ends. This CDR3 region has 13 residues.

The V and J genes are TRBV4-1 and TRBJ2-7; 10 bases fit TRBD1. V lost 4 bases, J lost 7 bases, and 10 bases stayed unmatched. The CDR3 sequence is 15 residues long. Germline V gene sequence: CDR1 MGHRA, CDR2 YSYEKL. CDR3 in amino acids: CASSLSEGQGHEQYF. The CDR3 region has the DNA TGCGCCAGCAGCCTATCGGAGGGACAGGGGCATGAGCAGTACTTC.

This clone has at least ten counts. This chain joins TRBV12-3 or TRBV12-4 and TRBJ2-3; TRBD2 agrees at 15 bases. The CDR3 loop spans 17 amino acids. V lost 6 bases to trimming and J lost 4 bases; unmatched junction nucleotides: 8. The CDR3 sequence is CASSLGLAGGGADTQYF. The CDR3 coding sequence is TGTGCCAGCAGCCTGGGACTAGCGGGGGGCGGGGCAGATACGCAGTATTTT.

By share of the sample, this clone is medium-sized. The rearrangement joins TRBV6-2 or TRBV6-3 to TRBJ1-1; no firm D call. Trimming stripped 6 bases from V and 1 base from J, with 12 bases between. CDR1 and CDR2 (germline): MNHEY, SVGEGT. CDR3 length equals 14 residues. For the CDR3, the DNA is TGTGCCAGCAGCGACGCACAGCCGAACACTGAAGCTTTCTTT. This gives the protein CASSDAQPNTEAFF.

Relative to its sample, this clone is medium-sized. This chain links TRBV6-1 with TRBJ2-6; no firm D call. Germline V gene sequence: CDR1 MNHNS, CDR2 SASEGT. Trimming pared 7 bases from V and 3 bases from J, leaving 16 bases between. The CDR3 length is 16 residues. The DNA of the CDR3 is TGTGCCAGCAATTCACTAAGGGTATATGGGGCCAACGTCCTGACTTTC. It yields the protein CASNSLRVYGANVLTF.

Only a few counts were recorded for this clone. V and J are TRBV6-2 or TRBV6-3 and TRBJ1-1, with D perhaps TRBD1 (6 bases). Trimming removed 8 bases at V and 5 bases at J, with 12 bases between. This CDR3 is 12 amino acids long. Germline CDR1 MNHEY, CDR2 SVGEGT. The CDR3 DNA sequence: TGTGCCAGCTGTACAGGGAAGACTGAAGCTTTCTTT. Translated, it gives CASCTGKTEAFF.

This clone came up many times. V is TRBV6-2 or TRBV6-3 and J is TRBJ1-2, with TRBD1 identical over 7 bases. This CDR3 has 12 amino acids. V lost 5 bases and J lost 6; bases outside the gene matches: 3. The germline CDR1 and CDR2 sequences are MNHEY and SVGEGT. The CDR3 here is CASSRQGNGYTF. CDR3 in DNA: TGTGCCAGCAGTAGACAGGGTAATGGCTACACCTTC.